These 29 T cell receptor beta chains share one sample of origin, sequenced in a study of OX40 agonist ivuxolimab in advanced cancers. Produced via immunoSEQ multiplex PCR; TCRdb's table is partial and in-frame only. Altogether around 48,000 clones are present, about 81% being singletons, with the ten largest covering 1.1%. The material was CD4+ or CD8+ T cells sorted from blood, obtained in a trial of the OX40 agonist ivuxolimab. All receptors derive from an adult with an advanced solid tumor such as melanoma, head and neck, liver or kidney cancer.

The J gene is TRBJ1-2, the V gene TRBV10-3; D possibly corresponds to TRBD1 (5 bases). V lost 5 bases and J lost 0, with 10 bases in between. Germline assignment: CDR1 ENHRY and CDR2 SYGVKD. The length of the CDR3 is 14 residues. The CDR3 loop reads CAISRDGANYGYTF. The CDR3 region has the DNA TGTGCCATCAGTAGGGACGGAGCTAACTATGGCTACACCTTC.

This chain links TRBV5-1 with TRBJ2-7; 9 nucleotides match TRBD1. V lost 4 bases, J lost 5 bases, and 13 bases stayed unmatched. Per germline, CDR1 SGHRS and CDR2 YFSETQ. The CDR3 length is 16 residues. CDR3 nucleotides: TGCGCCAGCAGCCTTACCCTCCTGACAGGGGGACACGAGCAGTACTTC. Its translation: CASSLTLLTGGHEQYF.

J is TRBJ2-2 and V is TRBV7-3; D remains unclear. CDR1 and CDR2 from the germline V gene are SGHTA and FQGTGA. The CDR3 is 15 amino acids. V gave up 5 bases and J gave up 0 bases, with 10 bases separating them. The DNA for the CDR3 is TGTGCCAGCAGCCCCGGGCTATCGAACACCGGGGAGCTGTTTTTT. This encodes CASSPGLSNTGELFF.

The chain has TRBV5-1 and TRBJ2-3, with D uncertain. There are 13 residues in the CDR3. Germline assignment: CDR1 SGHRS and CDR2 YFSETQ. V was pared by 1 base and J by 3 bases, with 6 bases between. The CDR3 nucleotides are TGCGCCAGCAGCTTGTTCGGGACAGATACGCAGTATTTT. Translated: CASSLFGTDTQYF.

This clone is a singleton in its sample. V is TRBV4-2 and J is TRBJ2-2, with a possible D match to TRBD2 (7 bases). Trimming stripped 3 bases from V and 3 bases from J, with 14 bases between. The CDR3 spans 16 residues. Germline CDR1 and CDR2: LGHNA and YNFKEQ. CDR3 sequence: CASSQGEGGHTGELFF. Written as DNA, the CDR3 is TGTGCCAGCAGCCAGGGGGAGGGGGGCCACACCGGGGAGCTGTTTTTT.

The table lists this clone with a few counts. The chain recombines TRBV19 with TRBJ2-3; the D call may be TRBD1 or TRBD2 (5 bases each). V was clipped by 4 bases and J by 2 bases, with 13 bases between them. The germline V gene has CDR1 LNHDA and CDR2 SQIVND (reference sequence). The CDR3 length is 15 residues. CDR3 in amino acids: CASSKGRIVTDTQYF. As DNA, the CDR3 is TGTGCCAGTAGTAAGGGACGGATAGTCACAGATACGCAGTATTTT.

This chain connects TRBV5-4 to TRBJ2-7; TRBD1 might be the D (7 bases). V was shortened by 5 bases and J by 2 bases, with 14 bases between the two germline ends. This CDR3 contains 14 residues. Germline V gene data show CDR1 as SGHNT and CDR2 as YYREEE (reference sequence). CDR3 residues: CASRLQGGPYEQYF. The CDR3 bases are TGTGCCAGCAGGCTTCAGGGGGGACCCTACGAGCAGTACTTC.

This clone showed up just a few times. The chain recombines TRBV18 with TRBJ2-5; D is uncertain. Trimming took off 1 base at V and 2 bases at J, with 11 bases between the two ends. The germline CDR1 and CDR2 sequences are KGHSH and LQKENI. This CDR3 has 15 residues. CDR3 loop: CASSPLPGDQETQYF. CDR3 in DNA: TGTGCCAGCTCACCACTACCAGGTGATCAAGAGACCCAGTACTTC.

The rearrangement uses TRBV19 and TRBJ2-5, with D uncertain. The DNA end is a closer match to TRBJ2-7, so the J assignment may be wrong. Germline CDR1 is LNHDA and CDR2 is SQIVND (reference sequence). The CDR3 spans 14 residues. CDR3: CASSIIYGTYEQYF. The CDR3, as DNA: TGTGCCAGTAGTATAATCTACGGTACCTACGAGCAGTACTTC.

This clone came up a few times. The chain links TRBV5-1 to TRBJ1-2, with 8 bases that match TRBD1. The CDR3 covers 15 residues. From germline, CDR1 is SGHRS and CDR2 YFSETQ. The junction had 3 bases not matched to a gene; V was cut back by 0 bases and J by 2 bases. DNA of the CDR3: TGCGCCAGCAGCTTGGTGGGACAGGAAAACTATGGCTACACCTTC. Protein: CASSLVGQENYGYTF.

The V and J genes are TRBV29-1 and TRBJ2-7; TRBD2 aligns across 7 bases. The CDR3 spans 11 residues. Germline V gene sequence: CDR1 SQVTM, CDR2 ANQGSEA. V lost 8 bases, J lost 7 bases, and 8 bases stayed unmatched. The CDR3 here is CSILMGGEQYF. DNA for the CDR3: TGCAGCATCCTAATGGGGGGGGAGCAGTACTTC.

The genes are TRBV5-8 and TRBJ2-3; 8 nucleotides match TRBD1. V lost 3 bases and J lost 4; bases outside the gene matches: 7. Per germline, CDR1 SGHTS and CDR2 YDEGEE. This CDR3 comprises 15 residues. The CDR3 loop reads CASSWDRTESDTQYF. For the CDR3, the DNA is TGTGCCAGCAGCTGGGACAGGACTGAGTCAGATACGCAGTATTTT. The full variable domain, rest sourced from reference TRBV5-8 and TRBJ2-3, is EAGVTQSPTHLIKTRGQQATLRCSPISGHTSVYWYQQALGLGLQFLLWYDEGEERNRGNFPPRFSGRQFPNYSSELNVNALELEDSALYLCASSWDRTESDTQYFGPGTRLTVL.

V gene TRBV4-3 combines with J gene TRBJ1-6; no clear D. V gave up 1 base and J gave up 10 bases, with 11 bases separating them. Germline lookup yields CDR1 LGHNA and CDR2 YSLEER. This CDR3 comprises 14 residues. CDR3 sequence (DNA): TGCGCCAGCAGCCAAGTGCCCGGGAAATCACCCCTCCACTTT. Its translation is CASSQVPGKSPLHF.

The V gene is TRBV23-1, the J gene TRBJ2-2; no clear D gene. TRBV23-1 is labeled an ORF, and its function is uncertain. Trimming took 0 bases from V and 5 from J, leaving 19 bases between them. The CDR3 runs 18 residues. CDR3 DNA: TGCGCCAGCAGTCAATCCGGGCAGGACCCTGCGGATACCGGGGAGCTGTTTTTT. It codes for CASSQSGQDPADTGELFF.

In this sample, this clone turned up a few times. The chain's CDR3 is CASSSGQGGSPLHF. As DNA, the CDR3 is TGCGCCAGCAGTTCCGGACAGGGTGGTTCACCCCTCCACTTT. V usage is TRBV5-1 and J usage is TRBJ1-6; 8 bases fit TRBD1. This CDR3 contains 14 residues. Trimming cost V 5 bases and J 9 bases; bases outside gene matches: 7. Germline CDR1 SGHRS, CDR2 YFSETQ.

This clone was seen more than once but under ten times. The gene calls are TRBV5-4 and TRBJ1-1; D ambiguous. CDR1 is SGHNT, CDR2 YYREEE, per germline (reference sequence). This CDR3 comprises 18 residues. The V gene lost 2 bases and the J gene lost 0 bases, with 20 bases spanning the gap. As DNA, the CDR3 is TGTGCCAGCAGCTTTCGCCCTTCATTTGTGAGATTGAACACTGAAGCTTTCTTT. It is translated as CASSFRPSFVRLNTEAFF.

This chain joins TRBV21-1 and TRBJ2-7; no DNA check was done on the table's D call, TRBD2. TRBV21-1 counts as a pseudogene. This CDR3 region has 18 residues. CDR3 loop: CASSKGVEKRAPSYEQYF. The CDR3 region has the DNA TGTGCCAGCAGCAAAGGGGTGGAAAAGCGGGCCCCCTCCTACGAGCAGTACTTC.

The chain joins TRBV14 to TRBJ1-1, with a possible D match to TRBD1 (5 bases). The germline CDR1 and CDR2 sequences are SGHDN and FVKESK. V lost 0 bases, J lost 4 bases, and 6 bases lay in between. The CDR3 is 13 residues long. CDR3 sequence: CASSQDGATEAFF. DNA for the CDR3: TGTGCCAGCAGCCAAGATGGGGCCACTGAAGCTTTCTTT. Variable domain in full (rest from reference TRBV14 and TRBJ1-1): EAGVTQFPSHSVIEKGQTVTLRCDPISGHDNLYWYRRVMGKEIKFLLHFVKESKQDESGMPNNRFLAERTGGTYSTLKVQPAELEDSGVYFCASSQDGATEAFFGQGTRLTVV.

The chain recombines TRBV6-1 with TRBJ1-2, with D hard to call. The germline V gene encodes CDR1 MNHNS and CDR2 SASEGT. The CDR3 runs 10 residues. The V end lost 8 bases, the J end lost 6 bases, and 7 bases lay between the germline ends. The CDR3 spells CASYEDGYTF. The CDR3 nucleotides read TGTGCCAGCTATGAGGATGGCTACACCTTC.

The chain couples TRBV7-2 to TRBJ2-4; TRBD2 aligns across 7 bases. Germline lookup yields CDR1 SGHTA and CDR2 FQGNSA. Germline trimming cut 8 bases from V and 7 bases from J; bases unmatched to any gene: 5. The CDR3 is 12 amino acids. CDR3 DNA sequence: TGTGCCAGCGGCGGGAGATCGAACATTCAGTACTTC. Protein: CASGGRSNIQYF.

The CDR3 sequence: CASSSAGLTEAFF. The DNA of the CDR3 is TGTGCCAGCAGTTCCGCAGGGTTGACTGAAGCTTTCTTT. This chain uses TRBV28 with TRBJ1-1; possibly TRBD1 for D (5 bases). This CDR3 comprises 13 residues. Germline V gives CDR1 MDHEN, CDR2 SYDVKM. Trimming stripped 4 bases from V and 5 bases from J, with 11 bases between.

This chain links TRBV19 with TRBJ2-1; 7 nucleotides agree with TRBD1. Germline V lookup: CDR1 LNHDA, CDR2 SQIVND (reference sequence). V trimming: 2 bases; J trimming: 0 bases; junction bases outside the gene matches: 7. The CDR3 covers 17 residues. CDR3 in DNA: TGTGCCAGTAGTATAACAGGGGCCCTGGGCTCCTACAATGAGCAGTTCTTC. This codes for CASSITGALGSYNEQFF.

The J gene is TRBJ2-7, the V gene TRBV5-6, with 11 bases that match TRBD2. Germline V gives CDR1 SGHDT, CDR2 YYEEEE. This CDR3 contains 15 residues. Trimming cost V 3 bases and J 7 bases; bases outside gene matches: 9. CDR3: CASSWETSGAGEQYF. The CDR3 nucleotides read TGTGCCAGCAGCTGGGAGACTAGCGGGGCGGGTGAGCAGTACTTC.

The J gene is TRBJ2-5, the V gene TRBV15, with TRBD2 as a possible D gene (6 bases). The germline CDR1 and CDR2 sequences are LNHNV and YYDKDF (reference sequence). V was clipped by 0 bases and J by 4 bases, with 12 bases between them. This CDR3 has 15 residues. CDR3 in amino acids: CATSRDPLGGETQYF. CDR3 coding DNA: TGTGCCACCAGCAGAGATCCTCTGGGAGGAGAGACCCAGTACTTC.

The chain combines TRBV19 with TRBJ2-1, with a weak D call TRBD2 (6 bases). V was trimmed by 4 bases and J by 14 bases, leaving 18 bases between them. This CDR3 region has 13 residues. CDR1 is LNHDA, CDR2 SQIVND, per germline (reference sequence). The CDR3 bases are TGTGCCAGTAGTACCACTCGAGCTAGCGAGAAGTTCTTC. Amino acid sequence: CASSTTRASEKFF.

V is TRBV7-6 and J is TRBJ1-4; D is uncertain. Trimming took 5 bases from V and 3 from J, leaving 13 bases between them. The CDR3 is 15 residues long. Germline V gives CDR1 SGHVS, CDR2 FNYEAQ. The CDR3 DNA reads as TGTGCCAGCAGCCTCCAGCCGGCGGCTAATGAAAAACTGTTTTTT. Encoded protein: CASSLQPAANEKLFF.

This clone was picked up a small number of times. This sequence joins TRBV9 and TRBJ1-1; D is ambiguous. This CDR3 is 14 amino acids long. The germline gives CDR1 SGDLS, CDR2 YYNGEE. Trimming shortened V by 3 bases and J by 1 base, and 10 bases separated the two germline ends. The DNA for the CDR3 is TGTGCCAGCAGCGACCGGACGGGGAACACTGAAGCTTTCTTT. Protein product: CASSDRTGNTEAFF.

The CDR3 sequence: CASSQATGSSDTQYF. CDR3 sequence (DNA): TGTGCCAGCAGCCAAGCGACAGGGTCATCGGATACGCAGTATTTT. The chain employs TRBV4-2 and TRBJ2-3; 7 bases are shared with TRBD1. Germline V gene lookup returns CDR1 LGHNA and CDR2 YNFKEQ. The V and J ends lost 1 base and 6 bases, in that order; junction bases with no gene match: 7. There are 15 residues in the CDR3.

J is TRBJ2-3 and V is TRBV19, with 7 nucleotides matching TRBD2. Germline CDR1 is LNHDA and CDR2 is SQIVND (reference sequence). Trimming removed 11 bases from V and 0 bases from J; junction bases left unmatched: 8. This CDR3 region has 14 residues. DNA of the CDR3: TGTGCCGCCCGGGGGGACTCTAGCACAGATACGCAGTATTTT. Protein product: CAARGDSSTDTQYF.